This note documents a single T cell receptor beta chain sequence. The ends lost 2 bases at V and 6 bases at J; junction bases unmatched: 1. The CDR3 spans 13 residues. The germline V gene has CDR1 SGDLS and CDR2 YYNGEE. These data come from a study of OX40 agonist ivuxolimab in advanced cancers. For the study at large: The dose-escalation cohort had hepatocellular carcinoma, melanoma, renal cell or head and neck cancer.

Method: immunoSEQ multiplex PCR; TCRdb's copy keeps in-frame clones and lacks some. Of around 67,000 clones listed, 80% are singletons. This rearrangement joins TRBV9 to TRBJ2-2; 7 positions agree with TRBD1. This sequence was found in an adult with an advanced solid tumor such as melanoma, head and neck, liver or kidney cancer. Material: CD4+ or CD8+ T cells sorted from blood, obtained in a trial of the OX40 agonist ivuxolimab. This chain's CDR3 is CASSVQGAGELFF. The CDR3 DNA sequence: TGTGCCAGCAGCGTCCAGGGGGCCGGGGAGCTGTTTTTT. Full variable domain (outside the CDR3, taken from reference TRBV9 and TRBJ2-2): DSGVTQTPKHLITATGQRVTLRCSPRSGDLSVYWYQQSLDQGLQFLIQYYNGEERAKGNILERFSAQQFPDLHSELNLSSLELGDSALYFCASSVQGAGELFFGEGSRLTVL.